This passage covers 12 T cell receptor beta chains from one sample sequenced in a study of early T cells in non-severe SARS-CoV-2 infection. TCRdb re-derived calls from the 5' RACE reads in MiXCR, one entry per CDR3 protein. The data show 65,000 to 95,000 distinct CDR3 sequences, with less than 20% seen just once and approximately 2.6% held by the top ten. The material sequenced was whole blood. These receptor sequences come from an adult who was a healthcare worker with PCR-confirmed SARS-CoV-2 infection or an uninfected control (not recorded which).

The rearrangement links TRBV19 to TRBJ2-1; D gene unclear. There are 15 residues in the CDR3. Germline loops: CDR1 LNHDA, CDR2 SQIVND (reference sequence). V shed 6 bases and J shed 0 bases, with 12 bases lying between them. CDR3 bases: TGTGCCAGTAGCAAGATGCCTAGCTCCTACAATGAGCAGTTCTTC. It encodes CASSKMPSSYNEQFF.

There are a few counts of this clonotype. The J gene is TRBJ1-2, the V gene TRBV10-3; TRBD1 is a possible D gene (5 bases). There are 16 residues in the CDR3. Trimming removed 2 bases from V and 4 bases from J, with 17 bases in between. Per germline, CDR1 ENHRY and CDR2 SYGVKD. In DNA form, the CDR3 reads TGTGCCATCAGTGAGCCCCTGGGCAGGGCCGGCTATGGCTACACCTTC. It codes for CAISEPLGRAGYGYTF.

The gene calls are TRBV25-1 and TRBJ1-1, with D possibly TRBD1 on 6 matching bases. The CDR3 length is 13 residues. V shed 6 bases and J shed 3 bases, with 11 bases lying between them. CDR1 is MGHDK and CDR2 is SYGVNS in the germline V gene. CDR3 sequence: CASRDSLDTEAFF. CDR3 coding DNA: TGTGCCAGCAGGGACAGCTTAGACACTGAAGCTTTCTTT.

CDR3 sequence: CASSLGSGEAKNIQYF. In nucleotides, the CDR3 is TGTGCCAGCAGCTTAGGATCGGGCGAAGCCAAAAACATTCAGTACTTC. The V gene is TRBV7-2, the J gene TRBJ2-4; no definite D call. V lost 1 base and J lost 0, with 10 bases in between. CDR1 is SGHTA, CDR2 FQGNSA, per germline. This CDR3 is built from 16 residues. The full variable domain, in which reference TRBV7-2 and TRBJ2-4 provide the parts outside the CDR3, is GAGVSQSPSNKVTEKGKDVELRCDPISGHTALYWYRQSLGQGLEFLIYFQGNSAPDKSGLPSDRFSAERTGGSVSTLTIQRTQQEDSAVYLCASSLGSGEAKNIQYFGAGTRLSVL.

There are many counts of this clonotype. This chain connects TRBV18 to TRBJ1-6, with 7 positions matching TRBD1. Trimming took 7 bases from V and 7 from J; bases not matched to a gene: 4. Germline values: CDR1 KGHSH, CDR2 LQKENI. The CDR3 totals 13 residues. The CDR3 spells CASWRGQNSPLHF. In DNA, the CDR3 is TGTGCCAGCTGGAGGGGGCAGAATTCACCCCTCCACTTT.

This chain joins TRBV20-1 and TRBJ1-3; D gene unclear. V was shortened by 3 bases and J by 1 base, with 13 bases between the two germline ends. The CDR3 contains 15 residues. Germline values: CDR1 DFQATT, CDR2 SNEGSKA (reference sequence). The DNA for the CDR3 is TGCAGTGCTAGTCCGGGTTATCTTTCTGGAAACACCATATATTTT. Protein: CSASPGYLSGNTIYF.

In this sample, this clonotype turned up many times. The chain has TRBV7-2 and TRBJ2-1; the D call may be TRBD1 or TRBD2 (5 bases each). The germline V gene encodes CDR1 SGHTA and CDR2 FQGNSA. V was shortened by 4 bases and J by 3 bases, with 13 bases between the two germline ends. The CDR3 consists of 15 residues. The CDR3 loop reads CASSSGPLDYNEQFF. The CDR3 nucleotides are TGTGCCAGCAGCTCGGGACCTTTAGACTACAATGAGCAGTTCTTC.

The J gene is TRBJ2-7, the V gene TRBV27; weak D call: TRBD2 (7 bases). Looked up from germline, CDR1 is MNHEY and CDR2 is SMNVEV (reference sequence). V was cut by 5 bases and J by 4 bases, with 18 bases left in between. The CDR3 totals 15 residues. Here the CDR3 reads CASSRKGGGDYEQYF. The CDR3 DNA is TGTGCCAGCAGTAGAAAGGGGGGAGGGGATTACGAGCAGTACTTC.

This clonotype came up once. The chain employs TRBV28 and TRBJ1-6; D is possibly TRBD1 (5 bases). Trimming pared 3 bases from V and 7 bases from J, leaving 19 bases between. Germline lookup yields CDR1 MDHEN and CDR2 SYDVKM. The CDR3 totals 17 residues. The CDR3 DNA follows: TGTGCCAGCAGTTTGCCGGACACCGTAGCTCGGAATTCACCCCTCCACTTT. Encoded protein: CASSLPDTVARNSPLHF.

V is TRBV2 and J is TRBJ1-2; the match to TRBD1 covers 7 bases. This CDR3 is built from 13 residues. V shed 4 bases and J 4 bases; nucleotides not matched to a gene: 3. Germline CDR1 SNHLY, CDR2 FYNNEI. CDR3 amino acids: CASSGGQFYGYTF. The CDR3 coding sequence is TGTGCCAGCAGTGGGGGACAGTTCTATGGCTACACCTTC.

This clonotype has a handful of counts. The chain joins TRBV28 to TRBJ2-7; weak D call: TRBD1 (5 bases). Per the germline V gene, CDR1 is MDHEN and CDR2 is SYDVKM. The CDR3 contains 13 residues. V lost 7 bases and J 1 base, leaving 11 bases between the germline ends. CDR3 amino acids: CASNPPGSYEQYF. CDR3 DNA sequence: TGTGCCAGCAACCCCCCAGGGTCCTACGAGCAGTACTTC.

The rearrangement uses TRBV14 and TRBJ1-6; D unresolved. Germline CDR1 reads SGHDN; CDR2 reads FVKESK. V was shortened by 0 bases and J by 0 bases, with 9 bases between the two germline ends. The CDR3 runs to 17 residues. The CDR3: CASSQDSTSSYNSPLHF. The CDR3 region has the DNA TGTGCCAGCAGCCAAGACTCGACCAGCTCCTATAATTCACCCCTCCACTTT.